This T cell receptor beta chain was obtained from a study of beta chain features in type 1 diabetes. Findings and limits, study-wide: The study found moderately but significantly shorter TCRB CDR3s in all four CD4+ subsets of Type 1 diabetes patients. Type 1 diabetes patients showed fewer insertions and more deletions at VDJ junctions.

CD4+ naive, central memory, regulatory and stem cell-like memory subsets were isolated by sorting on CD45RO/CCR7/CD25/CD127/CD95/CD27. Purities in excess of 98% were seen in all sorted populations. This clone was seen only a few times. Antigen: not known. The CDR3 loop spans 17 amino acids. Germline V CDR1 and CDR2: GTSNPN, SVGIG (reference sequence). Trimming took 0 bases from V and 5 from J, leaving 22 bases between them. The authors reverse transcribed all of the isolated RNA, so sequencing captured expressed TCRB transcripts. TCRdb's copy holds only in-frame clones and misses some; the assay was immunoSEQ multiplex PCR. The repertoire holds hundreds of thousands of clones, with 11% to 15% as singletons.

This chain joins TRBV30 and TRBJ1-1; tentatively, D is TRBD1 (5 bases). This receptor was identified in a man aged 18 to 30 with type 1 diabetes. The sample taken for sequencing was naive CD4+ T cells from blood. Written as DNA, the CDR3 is TGTGCCTGGAGTGTACGAGGCTGGGGCGCGGGTCGGACTGAAGCTTTCTTT. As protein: CAWSVRGWGAGRTEAFF.